A single sample is the source of the 3 T cell receptor beta chains below, sequenced in a study of T cells after somatic rescue of genetic block. Only in-frame clones appear in the TCRdb table, and some are missing; sequencing was by immunoSEQ multiplex PCR. The table has 110,000 or so clones, 75% to 95% seen once. The sequencing input was peripheral blood mononuclear cells (PBMCs). These receptors all come from a woman aged 18 to 35.

J is TRBJ2-1 and V is TRBV6-4, with 11 bases that match TRBD2. CDR1 is MRHNA and CDR2 is SNTAGT in the germline V gene. J lost 14 bases, V lost 2 bases, and 5 bases had no gene match. The CDR3 is 13 residues long. The CDR3 coding sequence is TGTGCCAGCAGTGACGATACTAGCGGGGGAAAGTTCTTC. This sequence encodes CASSDDTSGGKFF.

The J gene is TRBJ2-7, the V gene TRBV4-2; the D is unclear. CDR1 is LGHNA, CDR2 YNFKEQ, per germline. V dropped 1 base and J dropped 0 bases, with 10 bases sitting between them. The CDR3 loop spans 15 amino acids. As DNA, the CDR3 is TGTGCCAGCAGCCAAGGAGTACAGAGCTCCTACGAGCAGTACTTC. Amino acid sequence: CASSQGVQSSYEQYF.

The V call is TRBV15, the J call TRBJ1-2; a possible D gene is TRBD1 (6 bases). Trimming left V 0 bases short and J 4 bases short, with 15 bases between. Germline loops: CDR1 LNHNV, CDR2 YYDKDF (reference sequence). The CDR3 extends over 16 amino acids. CDR3 amino acids: CATSRDRGIGSYGYTF. The CDR3, as DNA: TGTGCCACCAGCAGAGACAGGGGAATTGGGAGCTATGGCTACACCTTC.